This T cell receptor (beta chain) was captured in a study of siplizumab effects on memory and regulatory T cells. In a few donor pairs, unstimulated naive, memory, effector memory and TEMRA subsets were sequenced. Clones were read by immunoSEQ multiplex PCR, and TCRdb kept only the in-frame ones, dropping some. The repertoire holds about 60,000 clones, with around four fifths as singletons. V was cut by 1 base and J by 5 bases, with 14 bases left in between. Germline CDR1 reads LGHNA; CDR2 reads YNFKEQ. The CDR3 contains 15 residues. This receptor was obtained from a human donor in good health. The rearrangement links TRBV4-2 to TRBJ2-5; D is possibly TRBD2 (5 bases). The sequenced material came from memory CD4+ T cells sorted from blood. CDR3 sequence: CASSQGDREGETQYF. CDR3 bases: TGTGCCAGCAGCCAAGGAGACCGGGAAGGGGAGACCCAGTACTTC.